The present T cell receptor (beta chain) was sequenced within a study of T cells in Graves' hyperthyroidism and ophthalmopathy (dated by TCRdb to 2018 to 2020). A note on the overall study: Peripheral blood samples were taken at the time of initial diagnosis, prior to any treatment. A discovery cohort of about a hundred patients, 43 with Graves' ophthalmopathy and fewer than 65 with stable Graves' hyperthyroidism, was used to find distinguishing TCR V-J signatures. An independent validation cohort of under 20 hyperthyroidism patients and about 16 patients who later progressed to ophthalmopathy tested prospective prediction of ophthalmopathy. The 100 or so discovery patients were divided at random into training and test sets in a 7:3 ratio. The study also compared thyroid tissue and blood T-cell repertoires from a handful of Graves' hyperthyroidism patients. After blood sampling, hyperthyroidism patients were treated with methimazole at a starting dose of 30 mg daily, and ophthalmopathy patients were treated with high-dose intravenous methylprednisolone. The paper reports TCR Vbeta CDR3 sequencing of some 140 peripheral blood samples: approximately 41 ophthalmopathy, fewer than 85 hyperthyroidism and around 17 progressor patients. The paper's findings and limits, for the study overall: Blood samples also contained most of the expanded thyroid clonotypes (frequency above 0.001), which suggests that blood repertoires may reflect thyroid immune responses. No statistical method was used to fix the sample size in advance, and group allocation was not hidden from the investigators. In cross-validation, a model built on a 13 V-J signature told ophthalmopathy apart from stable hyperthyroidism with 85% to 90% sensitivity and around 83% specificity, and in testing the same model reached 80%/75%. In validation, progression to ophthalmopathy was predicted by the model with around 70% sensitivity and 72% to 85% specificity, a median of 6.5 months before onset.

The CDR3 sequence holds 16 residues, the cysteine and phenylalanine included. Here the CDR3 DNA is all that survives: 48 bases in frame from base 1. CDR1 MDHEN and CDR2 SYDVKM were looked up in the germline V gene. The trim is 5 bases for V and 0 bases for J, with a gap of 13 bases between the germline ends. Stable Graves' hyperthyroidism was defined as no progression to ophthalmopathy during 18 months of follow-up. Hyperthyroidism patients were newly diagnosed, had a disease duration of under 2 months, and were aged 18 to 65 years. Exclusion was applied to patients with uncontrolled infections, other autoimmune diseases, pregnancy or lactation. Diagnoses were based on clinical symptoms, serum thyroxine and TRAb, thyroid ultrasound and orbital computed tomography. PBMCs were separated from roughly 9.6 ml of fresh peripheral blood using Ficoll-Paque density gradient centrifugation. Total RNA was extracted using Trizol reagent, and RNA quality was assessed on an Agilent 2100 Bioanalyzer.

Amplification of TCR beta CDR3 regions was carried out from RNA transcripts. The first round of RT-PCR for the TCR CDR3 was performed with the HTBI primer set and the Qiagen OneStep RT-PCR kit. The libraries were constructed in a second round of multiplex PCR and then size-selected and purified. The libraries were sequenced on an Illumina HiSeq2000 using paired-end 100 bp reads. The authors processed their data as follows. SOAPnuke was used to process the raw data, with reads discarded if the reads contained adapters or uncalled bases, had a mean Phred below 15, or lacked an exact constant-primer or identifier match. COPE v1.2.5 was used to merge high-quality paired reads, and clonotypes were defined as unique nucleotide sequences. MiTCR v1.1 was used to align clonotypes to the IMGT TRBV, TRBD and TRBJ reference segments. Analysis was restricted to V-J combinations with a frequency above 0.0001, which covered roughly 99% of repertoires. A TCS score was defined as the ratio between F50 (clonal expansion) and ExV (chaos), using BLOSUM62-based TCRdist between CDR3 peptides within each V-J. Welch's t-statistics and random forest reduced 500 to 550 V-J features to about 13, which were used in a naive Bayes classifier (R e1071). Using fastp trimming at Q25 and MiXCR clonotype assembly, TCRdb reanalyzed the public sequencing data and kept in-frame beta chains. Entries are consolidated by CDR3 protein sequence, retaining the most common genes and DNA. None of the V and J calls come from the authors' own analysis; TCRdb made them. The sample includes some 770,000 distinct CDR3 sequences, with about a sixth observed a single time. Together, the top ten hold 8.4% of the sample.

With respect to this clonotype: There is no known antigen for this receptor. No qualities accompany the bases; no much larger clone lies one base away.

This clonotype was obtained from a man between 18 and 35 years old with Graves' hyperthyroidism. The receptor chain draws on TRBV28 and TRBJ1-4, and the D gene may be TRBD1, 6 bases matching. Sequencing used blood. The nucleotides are TGTGCCAGCAGTCCACTGGACAGCTCAACTAATGAAAAACTGTTTTTT. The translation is CASSPLDSSTNEKLFF.